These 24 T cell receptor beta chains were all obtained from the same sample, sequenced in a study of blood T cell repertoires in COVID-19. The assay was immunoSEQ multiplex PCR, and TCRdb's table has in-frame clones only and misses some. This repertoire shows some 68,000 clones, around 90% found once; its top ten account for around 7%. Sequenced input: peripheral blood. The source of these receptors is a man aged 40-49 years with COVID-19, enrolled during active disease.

The CDR3 loop is CASSLATGGTDTQYF. The CDR3 nucleotides read TGTGCCAGCAGCTTAGCTACGGGGGGCACAGATACGCAGTATTTT. The rearrangement links TRBV11-2 to TRBJ2-3; D is possibly TRBD2 (6 bases). This CDR3 spans 15 amino acids. V was trimmed by 1 base and J by 1 base, leaving 9 bases between them. CDR1 is SGHAT, CDR2 FQNNGV, per germline.

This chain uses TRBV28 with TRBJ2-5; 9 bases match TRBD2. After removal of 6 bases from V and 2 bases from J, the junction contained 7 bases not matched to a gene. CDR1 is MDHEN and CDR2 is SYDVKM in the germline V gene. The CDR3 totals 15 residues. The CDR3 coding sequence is TGTGCCAGCAGATCCCCTAGCGGGAATCAAGAGACCCAGTACTTC. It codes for CASRSPSGNQETQYF. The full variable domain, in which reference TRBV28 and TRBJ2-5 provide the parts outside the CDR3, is DVKVTQSSRYLVKRTGEKVFLECVQDMDHENMFWYRQDPGLGLRLIYFSYDVKMKEKGDIPEGYSVSREKKERFSLILESASTNQTSMYLCASRSPSGNQETQYFGPGTRLLVL.

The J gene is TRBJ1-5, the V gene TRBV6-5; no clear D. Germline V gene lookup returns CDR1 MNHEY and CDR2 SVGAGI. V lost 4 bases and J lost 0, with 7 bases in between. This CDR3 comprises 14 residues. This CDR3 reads CASSSPYSNQPQHF. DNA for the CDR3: TGTGCCAGCAGTTCGCCCTATAGCAATCAGCCCCAGCATTTT.

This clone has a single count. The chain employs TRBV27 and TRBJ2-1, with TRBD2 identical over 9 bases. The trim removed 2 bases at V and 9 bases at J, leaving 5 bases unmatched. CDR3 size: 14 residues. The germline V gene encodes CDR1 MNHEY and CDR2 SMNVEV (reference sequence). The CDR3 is CASSLAGGPGEQFF. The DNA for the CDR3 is TGTGCCAGCAGTTTAGCGGGGGGGCCGGGTGAGCAGTTCTTC.

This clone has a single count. The CDR3 spells CASSLQGGHYGYTF. The CDR3 coding sequence is TGTGCCAGCAGTTTGCAGGGGGGTCACTATGGCTACACCTTC. This sequence joins TRBV28 and TRBJ1-2, with TRBD1 matching over 7 bases. V shed 3 bases, J shed 3 bases, and the junction held 4 bases outside the gene matches. The CDR3 runs to 14 residues. From germline, CDR1 is MDHEN and CDR2 SYDVKM.

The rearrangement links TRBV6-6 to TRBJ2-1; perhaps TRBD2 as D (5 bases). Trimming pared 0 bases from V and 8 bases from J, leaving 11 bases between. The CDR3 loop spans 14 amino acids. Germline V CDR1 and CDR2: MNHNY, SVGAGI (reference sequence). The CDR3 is CASSYSGEGDEQFF. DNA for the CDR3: TGTGCCAGCAGTTACTCGGGTGAGGGCGATGAGCAGTTCTTC.

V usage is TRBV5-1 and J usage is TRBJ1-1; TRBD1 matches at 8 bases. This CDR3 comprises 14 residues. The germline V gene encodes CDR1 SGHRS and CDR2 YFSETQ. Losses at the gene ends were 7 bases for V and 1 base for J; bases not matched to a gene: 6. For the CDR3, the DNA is TGCGCCAGCGAAAAGACAGGGGAGAACACTGAAGCTTTCTTT. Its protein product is CASEKTGENTEAFF.

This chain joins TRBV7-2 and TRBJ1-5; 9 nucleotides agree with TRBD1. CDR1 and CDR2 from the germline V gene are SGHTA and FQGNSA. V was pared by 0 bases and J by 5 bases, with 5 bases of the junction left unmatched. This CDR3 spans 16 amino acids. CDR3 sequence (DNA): TGTGCCAGCAGCTTAGCTGCGGGACAGGGTTATCAGCCCCAGCATTTT. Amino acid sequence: CASSLAAGQGYQPQHF.

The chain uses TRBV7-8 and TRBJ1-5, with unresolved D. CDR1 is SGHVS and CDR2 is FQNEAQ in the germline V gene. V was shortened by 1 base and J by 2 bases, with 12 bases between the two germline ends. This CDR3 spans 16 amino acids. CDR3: CASSLDPGMGNQPQHF. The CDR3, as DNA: TGTGCCAGCAGCTTAGATCCAGGTATGGGCAATCAGCCCCAGCATTTT.

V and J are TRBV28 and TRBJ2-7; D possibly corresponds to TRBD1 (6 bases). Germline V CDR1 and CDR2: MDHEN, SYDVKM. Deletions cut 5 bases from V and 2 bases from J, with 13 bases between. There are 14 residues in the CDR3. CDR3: CASSPSRGAYEQYF. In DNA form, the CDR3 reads TGTGCCAGCAGTCCGTCCAGGGGAGCCTACGAGCAGTACTTC.

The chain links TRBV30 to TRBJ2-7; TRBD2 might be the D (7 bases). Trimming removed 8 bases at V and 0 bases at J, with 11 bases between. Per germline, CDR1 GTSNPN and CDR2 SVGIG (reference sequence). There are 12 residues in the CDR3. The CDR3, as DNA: TGTGCCGTGGGGGGGGCCTCCTACGAGCAGTACTTC. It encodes CAVGGASYEQYF.

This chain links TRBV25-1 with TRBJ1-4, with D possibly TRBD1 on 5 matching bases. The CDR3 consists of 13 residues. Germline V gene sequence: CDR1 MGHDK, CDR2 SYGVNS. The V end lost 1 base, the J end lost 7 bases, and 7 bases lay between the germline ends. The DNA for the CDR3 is TGTGCCAGCAGTGAATCGGGGGGTGAAAAACTGTTTTTT. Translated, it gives CASSESGGEKLFF.

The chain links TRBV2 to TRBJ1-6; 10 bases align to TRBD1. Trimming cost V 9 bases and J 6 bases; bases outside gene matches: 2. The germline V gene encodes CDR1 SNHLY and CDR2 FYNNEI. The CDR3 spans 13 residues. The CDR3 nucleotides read TGTGCCAGTGGGACAGGGGTTAATTCACCCCTCCACTTT. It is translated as CASGTGVNSPLHF.

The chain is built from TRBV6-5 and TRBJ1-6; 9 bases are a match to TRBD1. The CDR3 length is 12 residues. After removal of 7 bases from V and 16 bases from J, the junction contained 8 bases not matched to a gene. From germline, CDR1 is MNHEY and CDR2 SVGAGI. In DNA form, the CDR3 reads TGTGCCAGCACCAATGGACAGGGGCGTCTCCACTTT. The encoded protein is CASTNGQGRLHF.

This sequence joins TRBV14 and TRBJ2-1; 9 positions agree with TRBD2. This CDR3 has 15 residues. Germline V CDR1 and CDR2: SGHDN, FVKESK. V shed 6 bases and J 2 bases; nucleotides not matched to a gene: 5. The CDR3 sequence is CASSPRLAAYNEQFF. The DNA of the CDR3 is TGTGCCAGCAGTCCGAGACTAGCGGCCTACAATGAGCAGTTCTTC.

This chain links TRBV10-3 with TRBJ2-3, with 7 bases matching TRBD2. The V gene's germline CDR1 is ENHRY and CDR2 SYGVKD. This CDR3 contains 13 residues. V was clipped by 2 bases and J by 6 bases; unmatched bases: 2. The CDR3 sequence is CAISEGGEDTQYF. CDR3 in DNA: TGTGCCATCAGTGAGGGGGGGGAGGATACGCAGTATTTT.

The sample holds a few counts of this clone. CDR3 coding DNA: TGTGCCTGGAGTGGGATAGGGGGCGAGCAGTACTTC. It encodes CAWSGIGGEQYF. This chain joins TRBV30 and TRBJ2-7; tentative D call: TRBD1 (6 bases). V lost 1 base and J 6 bases, leaving 10 bases between the germline ends. In germline, CDR1 is GTSNPN, CDR2 SVGIG (reference sequence). The CDR3 extends over 12 amino acids.

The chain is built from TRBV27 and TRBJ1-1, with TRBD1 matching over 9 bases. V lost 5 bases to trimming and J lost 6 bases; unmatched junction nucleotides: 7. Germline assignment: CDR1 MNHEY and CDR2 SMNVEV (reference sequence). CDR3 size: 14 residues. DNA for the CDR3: TGTGCCAGCAGTCGGACAGGGGACTCCCCTGAAGCTTTCTTT. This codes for CASSRTGDSPEAFF.

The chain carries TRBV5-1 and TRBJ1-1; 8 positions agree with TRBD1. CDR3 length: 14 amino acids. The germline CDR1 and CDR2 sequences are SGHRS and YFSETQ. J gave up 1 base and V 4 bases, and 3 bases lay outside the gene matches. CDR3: CASSVGQGNTEAFF. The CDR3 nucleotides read TGCGCCAGCAGCGTTGGACAGGGGAACACTGAAGCTTTCTTT.

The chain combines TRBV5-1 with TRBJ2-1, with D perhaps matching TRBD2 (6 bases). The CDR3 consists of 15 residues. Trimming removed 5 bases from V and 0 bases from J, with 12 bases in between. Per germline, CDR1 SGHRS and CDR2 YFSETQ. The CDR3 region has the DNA TGCGCCAGCAGAAACGCGGGAAGCTCCTACAATGAGCAGTTCTTC. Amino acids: CASRNAGSSYNEQFF.

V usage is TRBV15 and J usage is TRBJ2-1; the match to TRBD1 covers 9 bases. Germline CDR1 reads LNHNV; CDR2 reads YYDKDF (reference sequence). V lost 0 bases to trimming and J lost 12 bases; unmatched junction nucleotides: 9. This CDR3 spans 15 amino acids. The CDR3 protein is CATSRDRDRASGQFF. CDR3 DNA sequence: TGTGCCACCAGCAGAGACCGGGACAGGGCCTCCGGGCAGTTCTTC.

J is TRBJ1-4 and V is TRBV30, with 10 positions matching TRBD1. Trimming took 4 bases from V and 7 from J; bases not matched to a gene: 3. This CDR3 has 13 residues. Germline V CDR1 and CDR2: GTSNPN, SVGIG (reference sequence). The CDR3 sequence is CAWMGTGVEKLFF. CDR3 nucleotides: TGTGCCTGGATGGGGACAGGGGTTGAAAAACTGTTTTTT.

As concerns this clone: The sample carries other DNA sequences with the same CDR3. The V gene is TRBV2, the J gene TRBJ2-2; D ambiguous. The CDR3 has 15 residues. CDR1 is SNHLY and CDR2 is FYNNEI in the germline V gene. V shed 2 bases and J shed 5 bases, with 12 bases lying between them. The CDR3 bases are TGTGCCAGCAGTGAATTGTCAGGATCAACCGGGGAGCTGTTTTTT. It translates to CASSELSGSTGELFF.

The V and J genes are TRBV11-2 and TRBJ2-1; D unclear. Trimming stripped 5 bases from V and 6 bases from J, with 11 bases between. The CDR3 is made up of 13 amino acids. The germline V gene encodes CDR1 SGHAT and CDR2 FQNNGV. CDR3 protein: CASSAYYPNEQFF. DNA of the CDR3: TGTGCCAGCAGCGCCTACTACCCCAATGAGCAGTTCTTC.